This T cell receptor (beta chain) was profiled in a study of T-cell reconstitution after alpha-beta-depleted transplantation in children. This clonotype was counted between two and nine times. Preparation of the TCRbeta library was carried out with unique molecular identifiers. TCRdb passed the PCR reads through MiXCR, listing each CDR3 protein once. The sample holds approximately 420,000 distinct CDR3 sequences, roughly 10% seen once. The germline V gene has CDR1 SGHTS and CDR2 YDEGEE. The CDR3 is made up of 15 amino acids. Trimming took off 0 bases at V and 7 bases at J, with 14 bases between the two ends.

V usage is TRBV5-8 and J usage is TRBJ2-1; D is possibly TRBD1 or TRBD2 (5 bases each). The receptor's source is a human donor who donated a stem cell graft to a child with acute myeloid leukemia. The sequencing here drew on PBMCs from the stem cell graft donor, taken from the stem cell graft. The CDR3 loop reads CASSLAGANSNEQFF. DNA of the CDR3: TGTGCCAGCAGCTTGGCCGGGGCGAATTCGAATGAGCAGTTCTTC.